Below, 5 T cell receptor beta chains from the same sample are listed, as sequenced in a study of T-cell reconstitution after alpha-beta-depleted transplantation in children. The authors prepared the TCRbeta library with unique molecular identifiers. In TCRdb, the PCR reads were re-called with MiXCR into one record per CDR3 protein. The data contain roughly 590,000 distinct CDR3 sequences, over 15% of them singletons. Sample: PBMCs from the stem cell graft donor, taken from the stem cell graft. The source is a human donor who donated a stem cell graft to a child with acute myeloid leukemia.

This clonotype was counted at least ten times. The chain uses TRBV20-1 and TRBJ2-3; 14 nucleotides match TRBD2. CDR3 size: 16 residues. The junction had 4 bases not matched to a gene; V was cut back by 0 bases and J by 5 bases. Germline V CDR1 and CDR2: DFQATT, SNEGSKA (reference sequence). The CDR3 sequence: CSARDLGLAGGDTQYF. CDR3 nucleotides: TGCAGTGCTAGAGATCTCGGACTAGCGGGGGGAGATACGCAGTATTTT.

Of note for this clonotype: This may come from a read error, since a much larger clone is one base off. CDR3 sequence reads: CSVVGNRAVRRNTEAFF. The CDR3 region has the DNA TGCAGCGTTGTTGGAAATAGGGCAGTGCGGAGGAACACTGAAGCTTTCTTT. The chain uses TRBV29-1 and TRBJ1-1; D uncertain. The CDR3 sequence is 17 residues long. CDR1 and CDR2 (germline): SQVTM, ANQGSEA. V dropped 4 bases and J dropped 1 base, with 22 bases sitting between them.

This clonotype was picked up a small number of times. The CDR3 region has the DNA TGTGCCAGCATTAAAGACAATGAGCAGTTCTTC. It encodes CASIKDNEQFF. The chain joins TRBV7-9 to TRBJ2-1; D uncertain. This CDR3 has 11 residues. Germline-derived CDR1 and CDR2 are SEHNR and FQNEAQ (reference sequence). V shed 7 bases and J shed 5 bases, with 6 bases lying between them.

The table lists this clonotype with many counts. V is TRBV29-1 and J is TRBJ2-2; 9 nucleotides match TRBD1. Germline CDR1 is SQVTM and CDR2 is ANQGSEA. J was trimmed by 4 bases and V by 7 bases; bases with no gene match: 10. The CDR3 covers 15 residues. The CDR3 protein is CSALSGTGSTGELFF. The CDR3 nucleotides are TGCAGCGCCCTCTCCGGGACAGGGTCCACCGGGGAGCTGTTTTTT.

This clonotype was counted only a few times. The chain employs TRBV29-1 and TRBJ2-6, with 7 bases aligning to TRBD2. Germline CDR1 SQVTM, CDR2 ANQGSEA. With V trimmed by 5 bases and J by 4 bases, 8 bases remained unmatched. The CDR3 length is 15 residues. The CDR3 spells CSVFGGTSGANVLTF. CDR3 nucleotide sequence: TGCAGCGTTTTCGGGGGGACTTCAGGGGCCAACGTCCTGACTTTC.